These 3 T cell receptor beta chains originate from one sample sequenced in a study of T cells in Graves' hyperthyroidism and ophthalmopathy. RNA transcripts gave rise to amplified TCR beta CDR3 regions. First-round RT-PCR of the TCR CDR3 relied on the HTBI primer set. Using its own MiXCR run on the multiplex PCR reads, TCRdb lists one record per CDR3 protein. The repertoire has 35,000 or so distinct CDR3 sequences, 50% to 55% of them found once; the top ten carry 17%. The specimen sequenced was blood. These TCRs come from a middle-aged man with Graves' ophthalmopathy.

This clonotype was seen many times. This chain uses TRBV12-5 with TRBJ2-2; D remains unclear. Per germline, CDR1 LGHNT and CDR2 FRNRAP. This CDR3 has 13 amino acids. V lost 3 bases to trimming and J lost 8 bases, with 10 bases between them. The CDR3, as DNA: TGTGCTAGTGGTTTAGAGTGGACGGGGGAGCTGTTTTTT. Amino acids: CASGLEWTGELFF.

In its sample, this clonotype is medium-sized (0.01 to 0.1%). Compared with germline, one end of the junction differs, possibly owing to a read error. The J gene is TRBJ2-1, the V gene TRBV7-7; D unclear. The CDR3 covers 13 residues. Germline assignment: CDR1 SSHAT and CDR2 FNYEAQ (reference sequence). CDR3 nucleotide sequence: TGTGCTAGCAGCTTAGGACCCCGGAATGAGCAGTTCTTC. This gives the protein CASSLGPRNEQFF. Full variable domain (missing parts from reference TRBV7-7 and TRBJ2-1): GAGVSQSPRYKVTKRGQDVTLRCDPISSHATLYWYQQALGQGPEFLTYFNYEAQPDKSGLPSDRFSAERPEGSISTLTIQRTEQRDSAMYRCASSLGPRNEQFFGPGTRLTVL.

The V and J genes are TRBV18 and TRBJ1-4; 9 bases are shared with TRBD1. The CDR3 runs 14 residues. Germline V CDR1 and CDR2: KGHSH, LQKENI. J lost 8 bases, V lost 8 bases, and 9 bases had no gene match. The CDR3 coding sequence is TGTGCCAGCGCCGTGGACAGGGGTAAGGAAAAACTGTTTTTT. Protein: CASAVDRGKEKLFF. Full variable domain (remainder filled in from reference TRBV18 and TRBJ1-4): NAGVMQNPRHLVRRRGQEARLRCSPMKGHSHVYWYRQLPEEGLKFMVYLQKENIIDESGMPKERFSAEFPKEGPSILRIQQVVRGDSAAYFCASAVDRGKEKLFFGSGTQLSVL.